This TCR beta chain was captured in a study of blood T cell repertoires in COVID-19. Turning to the study itself: COVID-19 samples, acute and convalescent, were from the United States, Italy and Spain. PBMCs, B-cell-depleted T cells, or T cells were the source of the cDNA or gDNA that made up the material.

Original handling: By means of reference gene primer amplification, nucleated cell counts were estimated. The data were produced by immunoSEQ multiplex PCR, yet TCRdb's version contains in-frame clones alone and is incomplete. The DNA gave D and trimming, while V, J and clone size come from that table. This table has fewer than 250,000 clones, about 82% appearing once. V was clipped by 4 bases and J by 0 bases, with 14 bases between them. This CDR3 is built from 15 residues. The germline CDR1 and CDR2 sequences are SQVTM and ANQGSEA. This clone was counted many times. The sequence was obtained from a woman aged 60 to 75 with active or convalescent COVID-19. The chain is built from TRBV29-1 and TRBJ2-3; D is perhaps TRBD2 (5 bases). Sequencing was carried out using peripheral blood. CDR3 region: CSVGVNWESTDTQYF. The CDR3 DNA reads as TGCAGCGTTGGGGTTAATTGGGAGAGCACAGATACGCAGTATTTT.